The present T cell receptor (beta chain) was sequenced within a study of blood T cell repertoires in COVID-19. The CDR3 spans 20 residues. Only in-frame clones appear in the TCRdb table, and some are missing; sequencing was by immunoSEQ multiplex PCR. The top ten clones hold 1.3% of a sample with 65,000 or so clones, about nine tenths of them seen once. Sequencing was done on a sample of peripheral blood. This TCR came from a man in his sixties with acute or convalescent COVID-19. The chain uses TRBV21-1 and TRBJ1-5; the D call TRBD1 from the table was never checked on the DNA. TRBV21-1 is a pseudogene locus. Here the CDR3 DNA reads TGTGCCAGCAGCGCAGTGAGGGCACAGGGACCCTCGACGAGCAATCAGCCCCAGCATTTT. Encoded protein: CASSAVRAQGPSTSNQPQHF.